This entry concerns a single T cell receptor beta chain. As yet, its antigen is unknown. The data are from a study of PD-1 blockade in classical Hodgkin lymphoma. Overall study context: The patients were dosed with nivolumab 3 mg/kg, infused intravenously every 2 weeks.

The time point is: cycle 4 day 1 (C4D1), after 6 weeks of nivolumab. Each of the patients experienced relapse following autologous stem cell transplantation, and their brentuximab vedotin exposure differed. CDR3 size: 14 residues. Trimming removed 0 bases from V and 5 bases from J, with 9 bases in between. Germline V gives CDR1 SGHRS, CDR2 YFSETQ. The study, taken as a whole, reports: Baseline TCR diversity was reportedly lower in newly diagnosed patients than healthy donors.

Assay: immunoSEQ multiplex PCR; the TCRdb copy retains only in-frame clones and omits some. The sample contains fewer than 25,000 clones, roughly 90% of which appear only once. The sample in question was peripheral blood mononuclear cells (PBMCs), obtained before the fourth cycle of nivolumab. This receptor was taken from a human donor with classical Hodgkin lymphoma. The chain employs TRBV5-1 and TRBJ1-5; possibly TRBD1 for D (5 bases). The CDR3 protein is CASSLAGYDQPQHF. The CDR3 bases are TGCGCCAGCAGCTTGGCAGGGTATGATCAGCCCCAGCATTTT.